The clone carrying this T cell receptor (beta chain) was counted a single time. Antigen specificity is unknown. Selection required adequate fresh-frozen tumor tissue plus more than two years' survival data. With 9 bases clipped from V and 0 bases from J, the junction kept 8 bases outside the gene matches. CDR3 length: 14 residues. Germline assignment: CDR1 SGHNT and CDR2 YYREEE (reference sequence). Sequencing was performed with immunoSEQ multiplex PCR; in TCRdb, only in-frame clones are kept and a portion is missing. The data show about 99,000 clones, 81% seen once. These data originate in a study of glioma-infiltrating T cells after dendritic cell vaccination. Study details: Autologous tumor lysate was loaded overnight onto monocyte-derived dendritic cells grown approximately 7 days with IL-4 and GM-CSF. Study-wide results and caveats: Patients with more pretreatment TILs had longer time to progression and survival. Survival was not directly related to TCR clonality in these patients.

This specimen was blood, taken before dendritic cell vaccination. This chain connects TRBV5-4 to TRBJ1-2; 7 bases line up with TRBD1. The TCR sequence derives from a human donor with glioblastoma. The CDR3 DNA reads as TGTGCCACTAAAGAGGGACAGACTAACTATGGCTACACCTTC. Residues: CATKEGQTNYGYTF.